The rows below give T cell receptor beta chains drawn from one sample of a study of response to subunit inactivated influenza vaccine. TCRdb re-derived calls from the RT-PCR reads in MiXCR, one entry per CDR3 protein. The table lists about 780,000 distinct CDR3 sequences, roughly 20% of them singletons. The sample consisted of PBMCs from blood, taken 4 to 6 days after vaccination. These receptors all stem from a man aged 50-60 years who received an inactivated influenza vaccine. CDR3s leave out the opening cysteine and the closing phenylalanine or tryptophan. The D gene is left open where the match is weak.

d_call v_call cdr3_aa
- TRBV7-2 ASSPGQINEQF
- TRBV20-1 SARVGSSYNEQF
- TRBV6-5 ASSYTPLGAYEQY
- TRBV20-1 SARDVRESYEQY
- TRBV24-1 ATSDWGSSYNEQF
- TRBV30 AWRERSYNEQF
TRBD2 TRBV9 ASSVRAFGRGEQY
- TRBV4-2 ASSQDSQGVYEQY
TRBD2 TRBV7-9 ASSLRREYLDEQF
- TRBV11-1 ASSLSWPYNSPLH
TRBD2 TRBV7-2 ASSQIAGGPFEQF
TRBD1 TRBV6-2/TRBV6-3 ASTALDRGGDNEQF
- TRBV6-2/TRBV6-3 ASSYLVWNEQF
- TRBV20-1 SAARSGGSYEQY
- TRBV7-2 ASSWLAFPSYEQY
- TRBV5-1 ASSLAPAGVGNYGYT
TRBD2 TRBV12-3/TRBV12-4 ASSNGLAAYTGELF
- TRBV29-1 SVEDRYSYEQY
- TRBV6-5 ASSYRQLPPGGYT
TRBD1 TRBV20-1 SGQGKNEKLF
TRBD2 TRBV4-3 ASSHISSGGLETQY
TRBD2 TRBV5-1 ASSGLLAGKRRDTQY
TRBD1 TRBV10-3 AISDRDPYEQY
TRBD2 TRBV29-1 SADLRESNYNEQF
TRBD1 TRBV20-1 SARGTRTGYEQF
TRBD2 TRBV15 ATSRDQVAGGVETQY
TRBD2 TRBV9 ASSSSSGSRETQY
TRBD1 TRBV20-1 SARRGQRLETQY
- TRBV7-6 ASSLVGGPKETQY
TRBD1 TRBV20-1 SAVPGQGSAKNIQY
TRBD2 TRBV5-1 ASSDGTSGSDTQY
- TRBV5-1 ASSRNRTGYTGELF
TRBD1 TRBV7-9 ASSLTGGLAKNIQY
- TRBV12-3/TRBV12-4 ASSLMANVLT
- TRBV6-1 ASSTSFEGATNEKLF
- TRBV28 ASSPSPPASGELF
TRBD2 TRBV13 ASSPTGGANYEQY
TRBD1 TRBV15 ATGSYRGKEETQY
TRBD1 TRBV6-2/TRBV6-3 ASSYVGTGTYEQY
- TRBV20-1 SARGALGITDTQY
- TRBV6-2/TRBV6-3 ASTSGFSGANVLT
- TRBV28 ASSITNSNQPQH
TRBD2 TRBV5-6 ASSLGASGYEQY
TRBD1 TRBV13 ASSPSRTGGTEAF
- TRBV20-1 SARDGGAYEQY
- TRBV5-1 ASSLVGETYNEQF
- TRBV10-3 AISGGAGTEAF